The source of this TCR beta chain is a study of blood T cell repertoires in COVID-19. Looking at the study overall: The study drew acute and convalescent COVID-19 samples from the United States, Italy and Spain.

As originally analysed: Reference gene primer amplification gave nucleated cell count estimates. Generated by immunoSEQ multiplex PCR, the TCRdb table keeps only in-frame clones and is missing some. V, J and clone size reflect that table, while D and trimming were determined from the DNA. This sample has some 97,000 clones, with over 75% found just once. Sequencing input: peripheral blood. The receptor was isolated from a woman aged 60-75 years with acute or convalescent COVID-19.

CDR3 sequence: CATSDSGQNQPQHF. The CDR3 coding sequence is TGTGCCACCAGTGACTCCGGACAGAATCAGCCCCAGCATTTT. The chain couples TRBV24-1 to TRBJ1-5, with a possible D match to TRBD1 (6 bases). The CDR3 runs to 14 residues. The germline V and J ends were trimmed by 4 bases and 4 bases, with 10 bases remaining between them. Germline CDR1 reads KGHDR; CDR2 reads SFDVKD.